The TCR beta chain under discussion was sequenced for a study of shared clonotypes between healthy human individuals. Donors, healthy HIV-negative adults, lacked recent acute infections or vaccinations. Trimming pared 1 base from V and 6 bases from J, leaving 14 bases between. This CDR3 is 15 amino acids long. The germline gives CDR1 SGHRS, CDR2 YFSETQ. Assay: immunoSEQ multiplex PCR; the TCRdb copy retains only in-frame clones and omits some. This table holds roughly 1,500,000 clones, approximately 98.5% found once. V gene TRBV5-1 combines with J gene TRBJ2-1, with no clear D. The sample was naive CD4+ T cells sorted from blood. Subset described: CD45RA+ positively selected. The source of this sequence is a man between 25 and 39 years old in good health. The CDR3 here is CASSLTLLGGNEQFF. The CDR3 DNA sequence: TGCGCCAGCAGCTTGACTCTCCTGGGCGGCAATGAGCAGTTCTTC.